The clone carrying this T cell receptor beta chain was seen a single time. Its matching antigen is unknown. Indicated time point: pre-sensitization, week 0. Treatment denoted: therapeutic diphenylcyclopropenone sensitization with weekly scalp DPC. Someone pulled total RNA out of unfractionated whole blood. This entry is derived from a study of human T cells and chemical hapten exposure. Study results and caveats: Compared with pre-sensitization or healthy control sets, expanded TCRs clustered more.

Individual cDNA molecules had unique molecular identifiers attached to them by the library. TCRdb used MiXCR to reprocess the RACE reads, holding one entry per CDR3 protein. The table lists 33,000 or so distinct CDR3 sequences, less than 15% of them singletons. Germline assignment: CDR1 MNHEY and CDR2 SVGAGI. The germline V and J ends were trimmed by 2 bases and 0 bases, with 16 bases remaining between them. This CDR3 is 17 amino acids long. The receptor comes from a middle-aged woman with alopecia areata. Some clones in this sample may be carry-over from other donors' samples. This chain uses TRBV6-5 with TRBJ1-2, with D possibly matching TRBD1 (6 bases). The sample in question was whole blood, obtained in connection with sensitization to the hapten diphenylcyclopropenone (DPC). The CDR3 bases are TGTGCCAGCAGTTACGCACTCTACAGGGAAGCTAACTATGGCTACACCTTC. Translating it yields CASSYALYREANYGYTF.